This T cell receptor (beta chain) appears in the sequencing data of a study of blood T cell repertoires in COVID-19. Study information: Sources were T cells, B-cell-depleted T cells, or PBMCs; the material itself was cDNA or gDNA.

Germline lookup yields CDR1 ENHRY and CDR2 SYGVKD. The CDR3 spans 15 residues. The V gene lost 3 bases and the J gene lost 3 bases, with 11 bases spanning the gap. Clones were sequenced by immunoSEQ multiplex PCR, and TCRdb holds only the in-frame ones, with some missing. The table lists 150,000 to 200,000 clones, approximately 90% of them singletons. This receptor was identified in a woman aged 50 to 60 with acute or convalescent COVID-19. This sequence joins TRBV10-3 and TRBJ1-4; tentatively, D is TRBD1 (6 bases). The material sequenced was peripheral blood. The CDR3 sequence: CAISEGGRANEKLFF. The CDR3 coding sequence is TGTGCCATCAGTGAAGGGGGAAGGGCTAATGAAAAACTGTTTTTT.